This TCR beta chain was profiled in a study of control samples from healthy donors and cancer patients. Profiling relied on immunoSEQ multiplex PCR, and the TCRdb table lists in-frame clones only, not all of them. The sample consists of roughly 69,000 clones, about 87% of them appearing once. This clonotype was sampled from a woman aged 45-59 years with head and neck cancer. The material sequenced was PBMCs.

The CDR3 nucleotides are TGTGCCAGCAGCCTTTCGACAGGGAGGTTGGTAGAGACCCAGTACTTC. Residues: CASSLSTGRLVETQYF. The rearrangement links TRBV3-1 (or the pseudogene TRBV3-2) to TRBJ2-5; TRBD1 is a possible D gene (7 bases). The length of the CDR3 is 16 residues. Looked up from germline, CDR1 is LGHDT and CDR2 is YNNKEL (reference sequence). Deletions cut 4 bases from V and 4 bases from J, with 19 bases between.